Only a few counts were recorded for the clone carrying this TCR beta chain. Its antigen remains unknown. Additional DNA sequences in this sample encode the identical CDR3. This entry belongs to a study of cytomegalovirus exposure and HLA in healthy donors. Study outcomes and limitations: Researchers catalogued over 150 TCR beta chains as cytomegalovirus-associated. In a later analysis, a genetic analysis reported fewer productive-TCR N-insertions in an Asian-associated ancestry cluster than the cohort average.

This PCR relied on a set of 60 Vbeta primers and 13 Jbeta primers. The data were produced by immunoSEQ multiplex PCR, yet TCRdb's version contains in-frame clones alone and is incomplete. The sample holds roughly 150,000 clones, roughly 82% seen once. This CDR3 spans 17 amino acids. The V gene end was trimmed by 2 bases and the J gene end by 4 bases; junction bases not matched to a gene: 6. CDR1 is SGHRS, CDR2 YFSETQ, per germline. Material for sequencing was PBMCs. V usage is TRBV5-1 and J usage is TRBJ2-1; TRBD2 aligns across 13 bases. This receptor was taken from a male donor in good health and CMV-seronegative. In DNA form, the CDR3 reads TGCGCCAGCAGCTTAGGACTAGCGGGAGCTGGATACAATGAGCAGTTCTTC. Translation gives CASSLGLAGAGYNEQFF.